This T cell receptor beta chain was sequenced in a study of response to subunit inactivated influenza vaccine. Study observations and caveats: After each seasonal influenza vaccination, few new T cells are recruited, the authors suggested.

This clonotype has only a few counts. Antigen unknown. TCRdb fed the RT-PCR reads into MiXCR, producing one record per CDR3 protein. The table includes about 780,000 distinct CDR3 sequences, about a fifth detected once. CDR1 and CDR2 from the germline V gene are KGHSH and LQKENI. Losses at the gene ends were 2 bases for V and 9 bases for J; bases not matched to a gene: 14. The CDR3 has 16 amino acids. The sequence derives from a man aged 45 to 65 who received an inactivated influenza vaccine. The source was PBMCs from blood, collected roughly 5 days after vaccination. This chain joins TRBV18 and TRBJ2-3, with 7 bases aligning to TRBD1. CDR3 in amino acids: CASSPGGFHAQGTQYF. The DNA of the CDR3 is TGTGCCAGCTCACCAGGTGGTTTTCACGCACAGGGGACGCAGTATTTT.